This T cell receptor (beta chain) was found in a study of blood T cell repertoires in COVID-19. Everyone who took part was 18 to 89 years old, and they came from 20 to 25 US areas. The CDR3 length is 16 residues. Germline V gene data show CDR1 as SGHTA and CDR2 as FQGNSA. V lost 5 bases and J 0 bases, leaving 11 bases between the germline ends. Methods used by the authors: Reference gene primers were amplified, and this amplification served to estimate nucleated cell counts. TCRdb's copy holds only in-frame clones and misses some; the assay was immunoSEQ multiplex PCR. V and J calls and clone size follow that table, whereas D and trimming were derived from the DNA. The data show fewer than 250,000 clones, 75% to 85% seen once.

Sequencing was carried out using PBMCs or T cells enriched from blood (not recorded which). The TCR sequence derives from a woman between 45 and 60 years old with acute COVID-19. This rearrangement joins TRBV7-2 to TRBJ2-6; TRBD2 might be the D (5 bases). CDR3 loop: CASSPTGSSGANVLTF. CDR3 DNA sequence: TGTGCCAGCAGCCCCACTGGGAGCTCTGGGGCCAACGTCCTGACTTTC.